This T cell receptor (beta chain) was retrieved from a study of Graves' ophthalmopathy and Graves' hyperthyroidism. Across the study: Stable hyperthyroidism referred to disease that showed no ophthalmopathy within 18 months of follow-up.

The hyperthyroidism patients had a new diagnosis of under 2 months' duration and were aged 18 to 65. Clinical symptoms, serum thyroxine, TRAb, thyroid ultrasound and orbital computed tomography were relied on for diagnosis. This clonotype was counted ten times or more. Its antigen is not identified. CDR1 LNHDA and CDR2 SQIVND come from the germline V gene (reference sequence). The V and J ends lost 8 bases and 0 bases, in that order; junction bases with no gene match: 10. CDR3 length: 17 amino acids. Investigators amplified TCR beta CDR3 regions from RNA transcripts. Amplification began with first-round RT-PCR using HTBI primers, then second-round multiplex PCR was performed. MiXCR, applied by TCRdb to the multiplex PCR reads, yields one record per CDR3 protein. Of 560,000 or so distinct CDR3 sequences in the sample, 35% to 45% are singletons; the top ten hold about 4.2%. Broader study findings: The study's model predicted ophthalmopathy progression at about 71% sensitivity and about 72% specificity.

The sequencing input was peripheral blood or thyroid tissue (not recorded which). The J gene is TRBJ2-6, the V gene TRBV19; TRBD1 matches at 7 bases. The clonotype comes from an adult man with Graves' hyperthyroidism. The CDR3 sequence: CASWGTVSSSGANVLTF. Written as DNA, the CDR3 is TGTGCCAGTTGGGGGACAGTGTCGAGCTCTGGGGCCAACGTCCTGACTTTC.